The 28 T cell receptor beta chains below come from one sample, sequenced in a study of CD8+ T cells in alopecia areata. Treatment given: oral pan-JAK inhibitor, 5-10 mg twice daily. cDNA prepared by RNA extraction and subsequent reverse transcription served as the template for sequencing. Libraries were prepared by immunoSEQ multiplex PCR; TCRdb keeps only in-frame clonotypes and omits some of them. The sample gives 90,000 to 130,000 clones, approximately 54% of which show up once; 12% is in the top ten. Sequenced material: CD8+ T cells sorted from blood, taken at week 24, from a patient treated with tofacitinib. These receptors were obtained from a human donor with alopecia areata.

This clone was recorded once. This chain uses TRBV7-9 with TRBJ2-5; the D gene is possibly TRBD2 (5 bases). The ends were cut back, 3 bases at V and 1 base at J, with 15 bases in the middle. The CDR3 totals 16 residues. Germline V gene data show CDR1 as SEHNR and CDR2 as FQNEAQ (reference sequence). CDR3 coding DNA: TGTGCCAGCAGCTTCGACTACGGCTTGCGCCAAGAGACCCAGTACTTC. This sequence encodes CASSFDYGLRQETQYF.

This sequence joins TRBV7-9 and TRBJ1-1; the D gene is possibly TRBD1 (5 bases). Germline values: CDR1 SEHNR, CDR2 FQNEAQ (reference sequence). V lost 7 bases and J 0 bases, leaving 12 bases between the germline ends. The CDR3 length is 14 residues. This CDR3 is CASTWGTMNTEAFF. CDR3 DNA: TGTGCCAGCACTTGGGGCACAATGAACACTGAAGCTTTCTTT.

The chain links TRBV15 to TRBJ2-7, with 10 nucleotides matching TRBD1. Trimming cost V 4 bases and J 4 bases; bases outside gene matches: 1. The CDR3 length is 13 residues. From germline, CDR1 is LNHNV and CDR2 YYDKDF (reference sequence). The CDR3 protein is CATSTGQGYEQYF. Here the CDR3 DNA reads TGTGCCACCAGCACGGGACAGGGGTACGAGCAGTACTTC.

The chain couples TRBV10-2 to TRBJ1-1; no firm D call. Looked up from germline, CDR1 is WSHSY and CDR2 is SAAADI. The ends were cut back, 8 bases at V and 2 bases at J, with 6 bases in the middle. The length of the CDR3 is 11 residues. Written as DNA, the CDR3 is TGCGCCAGCGCTGAAAACACTGAAGCTTTCTTT. It is translated as CASAENTEAFF.

The V gene is TRBV5-6, the J gene TRBJ2-5, with 10 bases identical to TRBD2. CDR3 size: 15 residues. CDR1 SGHDT and CDR2 YYEEEE come from the germline V gene. Losses at the gene ends were 0 bases for V and 5 bases for J; bases not matched to a gene: 4. CDR3 nucleotides: TGTGCCAGCAGCTTGGAGTTAGCGGGGGGCGAGACCCAGTACTTC. Its translation: CASSLELAGGETQYF.

This chain joins TRBV6-4 and TRBJ2-1, with TRBD2 matching over 9 bases. The V and J ends lost 3 bases and 4 bases, in that order; junction bases with no gene match: 4. The CDR3 totals 15 residues. Germline V gene sequence: CDR1 MRHNA, CDR2 SNTAGT. The CDR3, as DNA: TGTGCCAGCAGTGAGTCAAGCGGGGGGTACAATGAGCAGTTCTTC. It codes for CASSESSGGYNEQFF.

The chain combines TRBV15 with TRBJ1-6, with 9 nucleotides matching TRBD1. Germline CDR1 is LNHNV and CDR2 is YYDKDF (reference sequence). This CDR3 is 15 amino acids long. The ends lost 1 base at V and 5 bases at J; junction bases unmatched: 0. In DNA, the CDR3 is TGTGCCACCAGCAGAGGGGACAGGGATAATTCACCCCTCCACTTT. This translates into CATSRGDRDNSPLHF. The full variable domain, completed using reference TRBV15 and TRBJ1-6, is DAMVIQNPRYQVTQFGKPVTLSCSQTLNHNVMYWYQQKSSQAPKLLFHYYDKDFNNEADTPDNFQSRRPNTSFCFLDIRSPGLGDTAMYLCATSRGDRDNSPLHFGNGTRLTVT.

This rearrangement joins TRBV29-1 to TRBJ1-2; D gene ambiguous. The V gene's germline CDR1 is SQVTM and CDR2 ANQGSEA. This CDR3 spans 13 amino acids. V lost 0 bases and J 8 bases, leaving 13 bases between the germline ends. CDR3 region: CSVEEGPGRGYTF. CDR3 sequence (DNA): TGCAGCGTTGAAGAAGGTCCGGGGAGGGGCTACACCTTC.

The rearrangement uses TRBV27 and TRBJ1-1; D gene ambiguous. Germline assignment: CDR1 MNHEY and CDR2 SMNVEV (reference sequence). The V gene lost 5 bases and the J gene lost 3 bases, with 10 bases spanning the gap. This CDR3 has 13 amino acids. The CDR3 protein is CASSPLDYTEAFF. The CDR3 DNA follows: TGTGCCAGCAGTCCCCTGGACTACACTGAAGCTTTCTTT.

The V call is TRBV2, the J call TRBJ2-1; no firm D call. CDR1 and CDR2 from the germline V gene are SNHLY and FYNNEI. V was shortened by 10 bases and J by 8 bases, with 12 bases between the two germline ends. The CDR3 consists of 11 residues. Written as DNA, the CDR3 is TGTGCCATCCGTGAGGTGCATGAGCAGTTCTTC. It translates to CAIREVHEQFF.

Details on this clone: A far larger clone lies a single base away; this is likely a read error. V gene TRBV6-4 combines with J gene TRBJ2-6, with a tentative D call TRBD2 (6 bases). CDR3 length: 14 residues. The germline gives CDR1 MRHNA, CDR2 SNTAGT. V lost 4 bases to trimming and J lost 2 bases, with 6 bases between them. This CDR3 reads CASSGGAGANVLTF. The CDR3 nucleotides read TGTGCCAGCAGTGGGGGGGCTGGGGCCAACGTCCTGACTTTC.

The chain couples TRBV6-6 to TRBJ2-7; 8 positions match TRBD1. Germline trimming cut 6 bases from V and 1 base from J; bases unmatched to any gene: 2. Germline V lookup: CDR1 MNHNY, CDR2 SVGAGI (reference sequence). This CDR3 spans 13 amino acids. The DNA of the CDR3 is TGTGCCAGCAGCGACAGGGGATCCTACGAGCAGTACTTC. Residues: CASSDRGSYEQYF.

With regard to this clone: Since the CDR3 does not end with the conserved phenylalanine or tryptophan, this likely comes from a read error. V gene TRBV7-6 combines with J gene TRBJ1-1, with D hard to call. The CDR3 is 14 amino acids. V lost 5 bases, J lost 2 bases, and 12 bases lay in between. Germline CDR1 reads SGHVS; CDR2 reads FNYEAQ. The CDR3 nucleotides read TGTGCCAGCAGCCTAGGGAGCACAAACACTGAAGCTTTCCTT. Amino acid sequence: CASSLGSTNTEAFL.

The chain is built from TRBV5-6 and TRBJ2-1, with TRBD1 as a possible D gene (6 bases). This CDR3 has 15 residues. Germline lookup yields CDR1 SGHDT and CDR2 YYEEEE. The V and J ends lost 1 base and 8 bases respectively, with 16 bases between them. The CDR3 protein is CASSLSGRGYDEQFF. In DNA form, the CDR3 reads TGTGCCAGCAGCTTGTCTGGCAGGGGTTACGATGAGCAGTTCTTC.

This sequence joins TRBV4-1 and TRBJ1-6, with D hard to call. The V end was cut by 0 bases, the J end by 9 bases, with 21 bases between. Germline V gene data show CDR1 as MGHRA and CDR2 as YSYEKL. This CDR3 region has 18 residues. The CDR3 protein is CASSQEGERESPGSPLHF. The CDR3 DNA sequence: TGCGCCAGCAGCCAAGAGGGCGAAAGGGAGTCCCCGGGTTCACCCCTCCACTTT.

The chain uses TRBV2 and TRBJ2-2; possibly TRBD1 for D (7 bases). CDR1 is SNHLY, CDR2 FYNNEI, per germline. This CDR3 has 14 amino acids. Deletions cut 8 bases from V and 2 bases from J, with 12 bases between. The CDR3 nucleotides are TGTGCCAGCCAGGGGGGCTTTAACACCGGGGAGCTGTTTTTT. This translates into CASQGGFNTGELFF. The full variable domain, completed using reference TRBV2 and TRBJ2-2, is EPEVTQTPSHQVTQMGQEVILRCVPISNHLYFYWYRQILGQKVEFLVSFYNNEISEKSEIFDDQFSVERPDGSNFTLKIRSTKLEDSAMYFCASQGGFNTGELFFGEGSRLTVL.

J is TRBJ1-6 and V is TRBV6-1; tentative D call: TRBD1 (6 bases). The germline V and J ends were trimmed by 3 bases and 9 bases, with 12 bases remaining between them. There are 14 residues in the CDR3. Germline V lookup: CDR1 MNHNS, CDR2 SASEGT. In nucleotides, the CDR3 is TGTGCCAGCAGTGAGGGGGGGGCTAGTTCACCCCTCCACTTT. Translation gives CASSEGGASSPLHF.

This clone was counted only a few times. The rearrangement links TRBV6-5 to TRBJ2-2, with TRBD2 matching over 11 bases. V was pared by 6 bases and J by 6 bases, with 3 bases of the junction left unmatched. In germline, CDR1 is MNHEY, CDR2 SVGAGI. The CDR3 has 14 residues. Here the CDR3 reads CASSSSGGSGELFF. The CDR3 nucleotides are TGTGCCAGCAGCTCTAGCGGGGGGTCCGGGGAGCTGTTTTTT.

This clone was observed a few times. The V and J genes are TRBV19 and TRBJ1-2; no clear D gene. Between the trimmed V and J ends, which lost 7 bases and 4 bases, there was a span of 22 bases. This CDR3 contains 16 residues. The germline CDR1 and CDR2 sequences are LNHDA and SQIVND (reference sequence). The CDR3 bases are TGTGCCAGTACTGCAATATGGCCCCACACGAGCTATGGCTACACCTTC. It is translated as CASTAIWPHTSYGYTF.

V usage is TRBV7-9 and J usage is TRBJ2-7; 14 bases line up with TRBD2. The CDR3 totals 17 residues. The J segment lost 0 bases and the V segment lost 5 bases, leaving 6 bases of the junction unmatched. Germline CDR1 SEHNR, CDR2 FQNEAQ (reference sequence). The CDR3 nucleotides are TGTGCCAGCAGCGCGGGACTAGCGGGGGTGAGCTCCTACGAGCAGTACTTC. Its protein is CASSAGLAGVSSYEQYF.

The chain carries TRBV13 and TRBJ2-1; 10 nucleotides line up with TRBD1. V shed 5 bases, J shed 14 bases, and the junction held 9 bases outside the gene matches. The germline V gene has CDR1 PRHDT and CDR2 FYEKMQ (reference sequence). CDR3 length: 13 residues. The CDR3 loop is CASSPRAGTGEFF. DNA of the CDR3: TGTGCCAGCAGCCCCCGGGCCGGGACAGGGGAGTTCTTC.

The V and J genes are TRBV7-2 and TRBJ1-5, with D maybe TRBD1 (5 bases). Trimming left V 1 base short and J 7 bases short, with 5 bases between. Germline CDR1 SGHTA, CDR2 FQGNSA. This CDR3 contains 12 residues. The CDR3 bases are TGTGCCAGCAGCTTAGGGGACCAGCCCCAGCATTTT. It encodes CASSLGDQPQHF.

In its sample, this clone was seen once. The CDR3 loop is CASSAAWGSKNIQYF. Here the CDR3 DNA reads TGTGCCAGCAGCGCAGCTTGGGGAAGCAAAAACATTCAGTACTTC. The chain recombines TRBV9 with TRBJ2-4; D gene uncertain. V lost 3 bases, J lost 3 bases, and 13 bases lay in between. This CDR3 spans 15 amino acids. Germline CDR1 reads SGDLS; CDR2 reads YYNGEE.

There are a few counts of this clone. This chain connects TRBV7-9 to TRBJ2-3; 7 bases are shared with TRBD1. Germline assignment: CDR1 SEHNR and CDR2 FQNEAQ (reference sequence). This CDR3 region has 15 residues. The J segment lost 0 bases and the V segment lost 5 bases, leaving 5 bases of the junction unmatched. The CDR3 sequence: CASSRGGLSTDTQYF. The CDR3 bases are TGTGCCAGCAGCCGAGGGGGCCTCAGCACAGATACGCAGTATTTT. The full variable domain, with the rest looked up from reference TRBV7-9 and TRBJ2-3, is DTGVSQNPRHKITKRGQNVTFRCDPISEHNRLYWYRQTLGQGPEFLTYFQNEAQLEKSRLLSDRFSAERPKGSFSTLEIQRTEQGDSAMYLCASSRGGLSTDTQYFGPGTRLTVL.

This chain uses TRBV9 with TRBJ2-2; 12 positions match TRBD1. This CDR3 is built from 21 residues. V dropped 3 bases and J dropped 0; count of bases not matched to a gene: 15. Germline assignment: CDR1 SGDLS and CDR2 YYNGEE. Here the CDR3 DNA reads TGTGCCAGCAGCGCCCATAGCCCTCGGGACAGGGGGCGGGCGAACACCGGGGAGCTGTTTTTT. Its protein is CASSAHSPRDRGRANTGELFF.

Concerning this clone itself: This specimen includes other DNA sequences encoding the same CDR3. V usage is TRBV15 and J usage is TRBJ2-5, with unresolved D. The CDR3 has 13 amino acids. CDR1 LNHNV and CDR2 YYDKDF come from the germline V gene (reference sequence). The V and J ends lost 1 base and 2 bases respectively, with 5 bases between them. This CDR3 is CATSRGLQETQYF. CDR3 coding DNA: TGTGCCACCAGCAGAGGACTTCAAGAGACCCAGTACTTC.

The rearrangement uses TRBV9 and TRBJ2-7; 7 nucleotides line up with TRBD1. The CDR3 covers 15 residues. The trim removed 4 bases at V and 6 bases at J, leaving 13 bases unmatched. CDR1 is SGDLS, CDR2 YYNGEE, per germline. The CDR3 nucleotides are TGTGCCAGCAGCCTCCCCGGGACAGCAGACGGCGAGCAGTACTTC. This codes for CASSLPGTADGEQYF. Based on the CDR3 plus reference TRBV9 and TRBJ2-7, the full variable domain is DSGVTQTPKHLITATGQRVTLRCSPRSGDLSVYWYQQSLDQGLQFLIQYYNGEERAKGNILERFSAQQFPDLHSELNLSSLELGDSALYFCASSLPGTADGEQYFGPGTRLTVT.

This chain joins TRBV30 and TRBJ2-3; D perhaps matches TRBD2 (5 bases). Germline CDR1 GTSNPN, CDR2 SVGIG (reference sequence). Between the trimmed V and J ends, which lost 0 bases and 4 bases, there was a span of 14 bases. The CDR3 totals 15 residues. CDR3 sequence (DNA): TGTGCCTGGAGTGTACTAGGGTTAGGCGCAGATACGCAGTATTTT. Translation: CAWSVLGLGADTQYF. Full variable domain (remainder filled in from reference TRBV30 and TRBJ2-3): SQTIHQWPATLVQPVGSPLSLECTVEGTSNPNLYWYRQAAGRGLQLLFYSVGIGQISSEVPQNLSASRPQDRQFILSSKKLLLSDSGFYLCAWSVLGLGADTQYFGPGTRLTVL.